The T cell receptor beta chain described here comes from a study of shared clonotypes between healthy human individuals. Overall study results and limits: Represented genetic and exposure-history diversity was restricted by having few donors. Estimated richness was generally greater in naive than memory subsets. About 5% was the fraction of naive CD4 clonotypes found shared across several donors.

CDR3 size: 16 residues. Germline V lookup: CDR1 MGHDK, CDR2 SYGVNS. V was clipped by 3 bases and J by 8 bases; unmatched bases: 14. Here immunoSEQ multiplex PCR was the method, and the copy in TCRdb shows in-frame clones only, minus some. The profile covers roughly 2,500,000 clones, with 80% to 95% appearing a single time and approximately 0.35% taken by the ten largest. About this clone itself: Its antigen remains unknown.

This chain uses TRBV25-1 with TRBJ1-2, with 8 bases aligning to TRBD1. Source material: naive CD4+ T cells from PBMCs. Subset denoted: CD45RA+ positively selected. The TCR was taken from a man aged 18 to 35 in good health. Some clones in this sample may be carry-over from other donors' samples. CDR3 bases: TGTGCCAGCAGTGAGCCCGGGACAGGCTCGGTGGCCGGCTACACCTTC. Translating gives CASSEPGTGSVAGYTF.